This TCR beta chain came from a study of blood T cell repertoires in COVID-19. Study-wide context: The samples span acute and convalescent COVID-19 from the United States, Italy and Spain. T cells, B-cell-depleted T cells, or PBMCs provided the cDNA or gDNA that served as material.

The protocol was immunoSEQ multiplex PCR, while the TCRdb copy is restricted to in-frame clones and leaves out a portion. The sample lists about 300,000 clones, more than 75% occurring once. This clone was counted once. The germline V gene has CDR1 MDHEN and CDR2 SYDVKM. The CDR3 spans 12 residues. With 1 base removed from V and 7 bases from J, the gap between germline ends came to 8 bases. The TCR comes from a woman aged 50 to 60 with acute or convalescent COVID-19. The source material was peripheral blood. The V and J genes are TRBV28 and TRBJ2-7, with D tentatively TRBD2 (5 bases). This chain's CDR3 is CASSLSQREQYF. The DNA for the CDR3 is TGTGCCAGCAGTTTATCCCAGCGGGAGCAGTACTTC.